Below, 25 T cell receptor beta chains from the same sample are listed, as sequenced in a study of cytomegalovirus exposure and HLA in healthy donors. Use of 60 Vbeta and 13 Jbeta primers characterized the PCR. The method was immunoSEQ multiplex PCR; TCRdb's version includes in-frame clones alone and lacks a portion of them. Here the sample spans 200,000 to 250,000 clones, around 89% being singletons. Material for sequencing was PBMCs. Every receptor here comes from a woman between 18 and 29 years old in good health and CMV-seronegative.

The J gene is TRBJ2-1, the V gene TRBV7-9; 9 bases are shared with TRBD2. V shed 10 bases and J 9 bases; nucleotides not matched to a gene: 13. The CDR3 is made up of 14 amino acids. The germline CDR1 and CDR2 sequences are SEHNR and FQNEAQ (reference sequence). This chain's CDR3 is CATEWIAGAGEQFF. DNA for the CDR3: TGTGCCACGGAGTGGATAGCGGGAGCGGGTGAGCAGTTCTTC. The whole variable domain, filled in from reference TRBV7-9 and TRBJ2-1, reads DTGVSQNPRHKITKRGQNVTFRCDPISEHNRLYWYRQTLGQGPEFLTYFQNEAQLEKSRLLSDRFSAERPKGSFSTLEIQRTEQGDSAMYLCATEWIAGAGEQFFGPGTRLTVL.

The gene calls are TRBV19 and TRBJ2-3, with D perhaps matching TRBD1 (5 bases). Germline values: CDR1 LNHDA, CDR2 SQIVND (reference sequence). V lost 6 bases and J lost 1, with 14 bases in between. The CDR3 runs to 15 residues. In DNA form, the CDR3 reads TGTGCCAGTAGACTAATCCAGGGCCGCACAGATACGCAGTATTTT. It translates to CASRLIQGRTDTQYF.

The gene calls are TRBV7-6 and TRBJ2-1; no firm D call. The CDR3 runs 18 residues. Germline loops: CDR1 SGHVS, CDR2 FNYEAQ. V was cut by 0 bases and J by 4 bases, with 19 bases left in between. CDR3 nucleotide sequence: TGTGCCAGCAGCTTAGCGCTCTCCCGCGGAGAGCCATACAATGAGCAGTTCTTC. Amino acid sequence: CASSLALSRGEPYNEQFF.

This rearrangement joins TRBV19 to TRBJ1-2; 8 bases map to TRBD1. CDR3 size: 15 residues. With V trimmed by 4 bases and J by 4 bases, 8 bases remained unmatched. Germline V CDR1 and CDR2: LNHDA, SQIVND (reference sequence). For the CDR3, the DNA is TGTGCCAGTAGTAGGGCAGGGGGCACGGGCTATGGCTACACCTTC. Its translation is CASSRAGGTGYGYTF.

A few counts support this clone. The chain employs TRBV27 and TRBJ2-7, with D perhaps TRBD1 (6 bases). Per the germline V gene, CDR1 is MNHEY and CDR2 is SMNVEV (reference sequence). CDR3 length equals 13 residues. V was trimmed by 6 bases and J by 2 bases, leaving 11 bases between them. The CDR3 reads CASSPRQAYEQYF. CDR3 nucleotides: TGTGCCAGCAGCCCAAGACAGGCCTACGAGCAGTACTTC.

The chain couples TRBV6-1 to TRBJ2-6; D remains unclear. The ends were cut back, 4 bases at V and 0 bases at J, with 4 bases in the middle. Per germline, CDR1 MNHNS and CDR2 SASEGT. The CDR3 is 14 residues long. The CDR3 here is CASSAISGANVLTF. As DNA, the CDR3 is TGTGCCAGCAGTGCTATCTCTGGGGCCAACGTCCTGACTTTC.

The J gene is TRBJ2-3, the V gene TRBV5-1; TRBD2 agrees at 7 bases. This CDR3 is built from 15 residues. Germline CDR1 and CDR2: SGHRS and YFSETQ. Trimming cost V 3 bases and J 4 bases; bases outside gene matches: 8. The DNA of the CDR3 is TGCGCCAGCAGCTCCAGCGGGATCAATCCAGATACGCAGTATTTT. Its translation is CASSSSGINPDTQYF.

This clone was counted a single time. The chain is built from TRBV9 and TRBJ1-1, with TRBD1 matching 7 bases. With 2 bases clipped from V and 1 base from J, the junction kept 5 bases outside the gene matches. The germline gives CDR1 SGDLS, CDR2 YYNGEE. The CDR3 spans 15 residues. CDR3 residues: CASSVRDRWNTEAFF. CDR3 nucleotide sequence: TGTGCCAGCAGCGTGCGGGACAGATGGAACACTGAAGCTTTCTTT.

The genes are TRBV7-9 and TRBJ2-3; TRBD2 matches at 9 bases. V was clipped by 4 bases and J by 0 bases; unmatched bases: 8. Germline CDR1 reads SEHNR; CDR2 reads FQNEAQ (reference sequence). The CDR3 runs to 17 residues. Here the CDR3 DNA reads TGTGCCAGCAGCTCCGCTAAGACTAGCGGCAGCACAGATACGCAGTATTTT. It encodes CASSSAKTSGSTDTQYF.

The V call is TRBV6-5, the J call TRBJ2-1; a weak D match, TRBD1 (6 bases). CDR3 length: 14 amino acids. CDR1 is MNHEY, CDR2 SVGAGI, per germline. V was trimmed by 2 bases and J by 5 bases, leaving 10 bases between them. CDR3 protein: CASSYNTGHNEQFF. The CDR3 coding sequence is TGTGCCAGCAGTTACAACACAGGGCACAATGAGCAGTTCTTC.

The chain carries TRBV5-6 and TRBJ2-7, with TRBD1 matching 8 bases. CDR1 and CDR2 from the germline V gene are SGHDT and YYEEEE. V dropped 2 bases and J dropped 2; count of bases not matched to a gene: 9. The CDR3 spans 16 residues. The CDR3 DNA sequence: TGTGCCAGCAGCTTAGACGACAGGGGCCCGGCCTACGAGCAGTACTTC. It codes for CASSLDDRGPAYEQYF.

This clone showed up just once. The J gene is TRBJ2-5, the V gene TRBV5-6, with D perhaps TRBD1 (6 bases). The V end was cut by 2 bases, the J end by 2 bases, with 25 bases between. The V gene's germline CDR1 is SGHDT and CDR2 YYEEEE. The CDR3 covers 19 residues. CDR3 DNA sequence: TGTGCCAGCAGCTTTTATTTTTCGACAGGCCGATTGGGACAAGAGACCCAGTACTTC. Its translation: CASSFYFSTGRLGQETQYF.

The chain uses TRBV11-2 and TRBJ1-2, with TRBD1 as a possible D gene (6 bases). This CDR3 contains 13 residues. Trimming cost V 3 bases and J 4 bases, with 9 bases left between them. Germline assignment: CDR1 SGHAT and CDR2 FQNNGV. For the CDR3, the DNA is TGTGCCAGCAGCTTCCAGGGGATCTATGGCTACACCTTC. Protein product: CASSFQGIYGYTF.

This chain's CDR3 is CASSFKGASADTQYF. For the CDR3, the DNA is TGTGCCAGCAGTTTTAAGGGGGCTAGCGCAGATACGCAGTATTTT. V is TRBV27 and J is TRBJ2-3; D is perhaps TRBD1 (7 bases). The CDR3 runs to 15 residues. Germline assignment: CDR1 MNHEY and CDR2 SMNVEV (reference sequence). Trimming removed 3 bases at V and 4 bases at J, with 14 bases between.

This chain links TRBV4-3 with TRBJ2-1; 7 bases fit TRBD2. The germline V gene encodes CDR1 LGHNA and CDR2 YSLEER. V gave up 0 bases and J gave up 9 bases; unmatched junction bases: 2. This CDR3 comprises 13 residues. This CDR3 reads CASSQDTGGEQFF. DNA for the CDR3: TGCGCCAGCAGCCAAGATACGGGAGGTGAGCAGTTCTTC.

The chain recombines TRBV6-1 with TRBJ2-7; D perhaps matches TRBD1 (8 bases). This CDR3 is built from 16 residues. Germline values: CDR1 MNHNS, CDR2 SASEGT. V gave up 1 base and J gave up 4 bases, with 17 bases separating them. Here the CDR3 DNA reads TGTGCCAGCAGTGAAGTCCTACAGGGGGAGGGATACGAGCAGTACTTC. It yields the protein CASSEVLQGEGYEQYF.

V gene TRBV6-5 combines with J gene TRBJ2-7; TRBD2 aligns across 10 bases. This CDR3 spans 15 amino acids. V lost 6 bases, J lost 2 bases, and 7 bases stayed unmatched. CDR1 MNHEY and CDR2 SVGAGI come from the germline V gene. As DNA, the CDR3 is TGTGCCAGCAGCCAACTAGCGGGACGAACCTACGAGCAGTACTTC. Its translation is CASSQLAGRTYEQYF.

The rearrangement joins TRBV15 to TRBJ1-5; D remains ambiguous. This CDR3 contains 17 residues. With 1 base removed from V and 0 bases from J, the gap between germline ends came to 13 bases. Germline CDR1 and CDR2: LNHNV and YYDKDF (reference sequence). The DNA of the CDR3 is TGTGCCACCAGCAGAGGTAACCCGCGCTATAGCAATCAGCCCCAGCATTTT. The encoded protein is CATSRGNPRYSNQPQHF.

The CDR3 region is CASSFSSGTWEQYF. DNA of the CDR3: TGTGCCAGCAGCTTCTCTAGCGGGACCTGGGAGCAGTACTTC. The chain is built from TRBV7-2 and TRBJ2-7, with TRBD2 matching over 9 bases. The CDR3 is 14 amino acids. Germline CDR1 reads SGHTA; CDR2 reads FQGNSA. V was clipped by 3 bases and J by 7 bases; unmatched bases: 7.

The genes are TRBV28 and TRBJ1-2, with 7 nucleotides matching TRBD1. Germline assignment: CDR1 MDHEN and CDR2 SYDVKM. After removal of 9 bases from V and 5 bases from J, the junction contained 12 bases not matched to a gene. The length of the CDR3 is 14 residues. The CDR3 region has the DNA TGTGCCAGTAAGACCGGGACAGTAATTTATGGCTACACCTTC. It yields the protein CASKTGTVIYGYTF.

V usage is TRBV7-9 and J usage is TRBJ1-1; D is unclear. Germline V CDR1 and CDR2: SEHNR, FQNEAQ (reference sequence). The V gene lost 2 bases and the J gene lost 9 bases, with 13 bases spanning the gap. CDR3 length: 13 residues. In DNA form, the CDR3 reads TGTGCCAGCAGCTTACGCTGGGCAGGCCAAGCTTTCTTT. Residues: CASSLRWAGQAFF.

The CDR3 DNA follows: TGTGCCAGCAGCCAGACCTCACAGGGTCGAACTGAAGCTTTCTTT. Protein product: CASSQTSQGRTEAFF. V and J are TRBV5-6 and TRBJ1-1, with D perhaps TRBD1 (6 bases). CDR1 and CDR2 from the germline V gene are SGHDT and YYEEEE. The germline V and J ends were trimmed by 4 bases and 5 bases, with 18 bases remaining between them. This CDR3 spans 15 amino acids.

The chain carries TRBV18 and TRBJ2-1, with TRBD2 matching 13 bases. This CDR3 has 15 residues. Germline CDR1 and CDR2: KGHSH and LQKENI. The J segment lost 12 bases and the V segment lost 2 bases, leaving 7 bases of the junction unmatched. CDR3: CASSPKGLAGSGQFF. Written as DNA, the CDR3 is TGTGCCAGCTCACCAAAGGGACTAGCGGGGTCGGGGCAGTTCTTC.

This chain links TRBV4-3 with TRBJ2-2; D unclear. Germline V gives CDR1 LGHNA, CDR2 YSLEER. The CDR3 extends over 14 amino acids. V lost 3 bases and J 3 bases, leaving 8 bases between the germline ends. Here the CDR3 reads CASSHSLYTGELFF. Written as DNA, the CDR3 is TGCGCCAGCAGCCATTCCTTATACACCGGGGAGCTGTTTTTT.

This chain links TRBV10-1 with TRBJ2-1, with 13 bases aligning to TRBD2. CDR3 length: 15 amino acids. Trimming removed 6 bases from V and 5 bases from J; junction bases left unmatched: 4. Germline CDR1 reads WNHNN; CDR2 reads SYGVQD (reference sequence). This CDR3 reads CASSQGLAGNNEQFF. The CDR3 DNA follows: TGCGCCAGCAGCCAGGGACTAGCGGGGAACAATGAGCAGTTCTTC.